This is a list of T cell receptor beta chains from one sample in a study of PD-1 blockade in mismatch repair-deficient tumors. The method was immunoSEQ multiplex PCR; TCRdb's version includes in-frame clones alone and lacks a portion of them. The table shows around 37,000 clones, with 65% to 85% occurring only once. Sequenced here: PBMCs, sampled 38 to 40 weeks after starting pembrolizumab. These receptors were taken from an adult with mismatch repair-deficient cancer. Both conserved end residues are part of each CDR3. The order of the fields is clone size, J gene, V gene, D gene, CDR3 protein, CDR3 DNA. D genes are given only for firm matches. Some rows mark clone size as missing; the rest say once, few, many or name a class of expanded clone.

>once|TRBJ1-1|TRBV6-5|TRBD1
CASTRTGGRGTEAFF
TGTGCCAGCACCAGGACAGGGGGTCGGGGCACTGAAGCTTTCTTT
>NA|TRBJ2-1|TRBV5-3|TRBD2
CARSYTLGGTSGRLGSYNEQFF
TGTGCCAGAAGCTACACCCTAGGAGGGACTAGCGGGAGATTGGGCTCCTACAATGAGCAGTTCTTC
>NA|TRBJ1-5|TRBV28|TRBD1
CASSRGQAHQPQHF
TGTGCCAGCAGCCGGGGACAGGCGCATCAGCCCCAGCATTTT
>NA|TRBJ1-1|TRBV10-3|TRBD1
CAISDRRQGRGTEAFF
TGTGCCATCAGTGACCGTCGACAGGGGAGAGGTACTGAAGCTTTCTTT
>NA|TRBJ1-6|TRBV21-1|NA
CVPRKGHPGQDSSPLHF
TGTGTACCCCGAAAGGGTCATCCGGGACAGGATTCATCACCCCTCCACTTT
>NA|TRBJ2-7|TRBV2|NA
CASSPRRAEQYF
TGTGCCAGCAGTCCGCGGAGGGCCGAGCAGTACTTC
>NA|TRBJ1-1|TRBV6-5|TRBD1
CASSRDRVNTEAFF
TGTGCCAGCAGTCGCGACAGGGTGAACACTGAAGCTTTCTTT
>NA|TRBJ1-1|TRBV28|NA
CASSLGWGGGAAEAFF
TGTGCCAGCAGTTTGGGCTGGGGAGGGGGGGCAGCCGAAGCTTTCTTT
>NA|TRBJ1-2|TRBV28|NA
CASSHRDYTF
TGTGCCAGCAGTCACAGGGACTACACCTTC
>NA|TRBJ2-1|TRBV7-3|TRBD2
CASSSTSGGGDEQFF
TGTGCCAGCAGCTCAACTAGCGGAGGTGGGGATGAGCAGTTCTTC
>NA|TRBJ2-4|TRBV27|NA
CASSTRWGPLAKNIQYF
TGTGCCAGCAGCACTCGGTGGGGGCCCCTAGCCAAAAACATTCAGTACTTC
>NA|TRBJ1-2|TRBV28|TRBD1
CASSFWDRGLGGYTF
TGTGCCAGCAGTTTCTGGGACAGGGGGTTAGGTGGCTACACCTTC
>NA|TRBJ1-4|TRBV11-2|TRBD1
CASSWTGGDEKLFF
TGTGCCAGCAGCTGGACAGGGGGCGACGAAAAACTGTTTTTT
>NA|TRBJ1-1|TRBV29-1|TRBD1
CSATGAFF
TGCAGCGCGACAGGGGCTTTCTTT
>NA|TRBJ1-6|TRBV5-8|NA
CASSLRGSSYNSPLHF
TGTGCCAGCAGCCTGAGGGGGTCTTCGTATAATTCACCCCTCCACTTT
>NA|TRBJ1-1|TRBV10-3|NA
CAISWNTEAFF
TGTGCCATCTCATGGAACACTGAAGCTTTCTTT
>NA|TRBJ2-5|TRBV5-6|TRBD2
CASSFLAGVHQTQYF
TGTGCCAGCAGCTTCCTAGCGGGAGTTCATCAGACCCAGTACTTC
>few|TRBJ2-7|TRBV7-9|TRBD1
CASSYRDSAYEQYF
TGTGCCAGCAGCTACCGGGACAGCGCCTACGAGCAGTACTTC
>NA|TRBJ2-7|TRBV29-1|TRBD1
CSVQGAGLHEQYF
TGCAGCGTCCAGGGGGCTGGGCTCCACGAGCAGTACTTC
>NA|TRBJ1-1|TRBV18|NA
CASSREGGTEAFF
TGTGCCAGCTCACGGGAGGGGGGCACTGAAGCTTTCTTT
>NA|TRBJ1-4|TRBV19|NA
CASSIQVAGEKLFF
TGTGCCAGTAGTATACAGGTTGCGGGTGAAAAACTGTTTTTT
>NA|TRBJ1-5|TRBV6-1|NA
CASSRRGGDQPQHF
TGTGCCAGCAGCCGAAGGGGGGGGGATCAGCCCCAGCATTTT
>few|TRBJ2-7|TRBV7-9|NA
CASSVSLEQYF
TGTGCCAGCAGTGTTAGTCTCGAGCAGTACTTC
>medium-sized|TRBJ2-7|TRBV27|TRBD2
CASSPSGSPYEQYF
TGTGCCAGCAGTCCGAGCGGGAGTCCCTACGAGCAGTACTTC
>NA|TRBJ2-7|TRBV28|NA
CASSNGQGPYEQYF
TGTGCCAGCAGCAATGGTCAGGGGCCCTACGAGCAGTACTTC
>NA|TRBJ2-3|TRBV7-6|NA
CASRRQGSRYDTDTQYF
TGTGCCAGCAGGCGGCAGGGGTCACGTTACGACACAGATACGCAGTATTTT
>NA|TRBJ2-3|TRBV6-1|TRBD1
CASRGQLAPTDTQYF
TGTGCCAGCAGGGGACAGCTTGCGCCCACAGATACGCAGTATTTT
>NA|TRBJ1-2|TRBV7-9|NA
CASSLVPGYYGYTF
TGTGCCAGCAGCTTAGTGCCAGGGTACTATGGCTACACCTTC
>NA|TRBJ2-6|TRBV7-9|NA
CASSRARSGANVLTF
TGTGCCAGCAGCCGAGCACGGTCTGGGGCCAACGTCCTGACTTTC
>NA|TRBJ2-3|TRBV5-1|NA
CASSPRTEADTQYF
TGCGCCAGCAGCCCTAGGACAGAGGCAGATACGCAGTATTTT
>NA|TRBJ2-4|TRBV9|TRBD1
CASSVVGQGGDIQYF
TGTGCCAGCAGCGTAGTAGGACAGGGGGGGGACATTCAGTACTTC
>NA|TRBJ2-3|TRBV27|NA
CASRHRAFPSTDTQYF
TGTGCCAGCAGGCACAGGGCCTTCCCTAGCACAGATACGCAGTATTTT
>NA|TRBJ1-1|TRBV28|NA
CASSFPPYSEAFF
TGTGCCAGCAGTTTTCCCCCCTACTCTGAAGCTTTCTTT
>NA|TRBJ2-3|TRBV19|NA
CASSTGLRLVADTQYF
TGTGCCAGTAGCACGGGACTCCGATTGGTCGCAGATACGCAGTATTTT
>once|TRBJ1-1|TRBV11-2|NA
CASSPMRAVMNTEAFF
TGTGCCAGCAGCCCCATGCGGGCAGTCATGAACACTGAAGCTTTCTTT
>few|TRBJ2-1|TRBV28|NA
CASSLRAAAYNEQFF
TGTGCCAGCAGTTTACGAGCGGCCGCCTACAATGAGCAGTTCTTC
>NA|TRBJ2-3|TRBV6-6|NA
CASSSSGTGGDTQYF
TGTGCCAGCAGTTCCTCCGGGACTGGAGGGGATACGCAGTATTTT
>NA|TRBJ2-7|TRBV21-1|NA
CASSSRQGAYEQYF
TGTGCCAGCAGCAGCAGACAGGGGGCCTACGAGCAGTACTTC
>NA|TRBJ1-3|TRBV5-6|NA
CASSLAGVPGNTIYF
TGTGCCAGCAGCTTGGCCGGGGTTCCTGGAAACACCATATATTTT
>NA|TRBJ2-1|TRBV13|TRBD2
CASSLTGTSGIDDEQFF
TGTGCCAGCAGCCTCACAGGGACTAGCGGGATCGATGATGAGCAGTTCTTC
>NA|TRBJ1-5|TRBV25-1|NA
CASSSQRSGQPQHF
TGTGCCAGCAGTTCCCAGCGGTCGGGGCAGCCCCAGCATTTT
>NA|TRBJ1-1|TRBV5-1|NA
CASSQNQGTEAFF
TGCGCCAGCAGCCAAAACCAGGGGACTGAAGCTTTCTTT
>NA|TRBJ2-6|TRBV7-3|NA
CASSPHPPGRGVAGANVLTF
TGTGCCAGCAGCCCCCACCCGCCGGGCAGGGGGGTGGCTGGGGCCAACGTCCTGACTTTC
>NA|TRBJ2-1|TRBV20-1|NA
CSAQVYNEQFF
TGCAGTGCCCAGGTCTACAATGAGCAGTTCTTC
>NA|TRBJ2-7|TRBV6-4|TRBD1
CASSDPGWGQQSYEQYF
TGTGCCAGCAGTGACCCTGGGTGGGGACAGCAATCCTACGAGCAGTACTTC
>once|TRBJ2-3|TRBV7-3|TRBD2
CASSLTGAGETQYF
TGTGCCAGCAGCTTAACGGGAGCGGGAGAGACGCAGTATTTT
>NA|TRBJ2-1|TRBV30|TRBD2
CAWSSFGEREGRNEQFF
TGTGCCTGGAGTTCATTTGGGGAGCGGGAGGGCCGAAATGAGCAGTTCTTC
>NA|TRBJ2-5|TRBV25-1|TRBD2
CASSEYRGTSGLETQYF
TGTGCCAGCAGTGAATATAGGGGGACTAGCGGGTTAGAGACCCAGTACTTC
>once|TRBJ1-2|TRBV28|NA
CASKGGALNYGYTF
TGTGCCAGCAAGGGAGGAGCCCTCAACTATGGCTACACCTTC